The clone carrying this TCR beta chain has a single count. Germline CDR1 is MDHEN and CDR2 is SYDVKM. The CDR3 sequence is 15 residues long. The J segment lost 4 bases and the V segment lost 8 bases, leaving 12 bases of the junction unmatched. This entry is derived from a study of PD-L1 blockade in urothelial cancer. Study background: Male sex and bladder-origin urothelial cancer were recorded for about 90% of the roughly 29 patients.

Time point defined: peripheral blood 6 weeks after treatment start. The study enrolled patients with locally advanced or metastatic urothelial carcinoma. Using immunoSEQ multiplex PCR, the repertoire was profiled, and TCRdb retains in-frame clones only, with some absent. This sample carries under 55,000 clones, approximately 78% of them seen once, and the ten largest clones take roughly an eighth. The sample here was PBMCs, taken around atezolizumab (anti-PD-L1) treatment. This chain connects TRBV28 to TRBJ2-3, with TRBD2 matching 7 bases. The receptor comes from a man in his 60s with urothelial cancer. The CDR3 bases are TGTGCCAGCCCCACGGGCGGGAGTTGGGCAGATACGCAGTATTTT. Protein: CASPTGGSWADTQYF. Together with reference TRBV28 and TRBJ2-3, the CDR3 gives the full variable domain: DVKVTQSSRYLVKRTGEKVFLECVQDMDHENMFWYRQDPGLGLRLIYFSYDVKMKEKGDIPEGYSVSREKKERFSLILESASTNQTSMYLCASPTGGSWADTQYFGPGTRLTVL.